Each of the 4 T cell receptor beta chains below was sequenced from the same sample in a study of human T cells and chemical hapten exposure. One entry per CDR3 protein results from TCRdb running MiXCR on the RACE reads. The sample lists under 450,000 distinct CDR3 sequences, roughly 6.3% occurring once. The time point is: patch test 2, 6 weeks after DPC sensitization. Treatment defined: therapeutic diphenylcyclopropenone sensitization with weekly scalp DPC. Sequencing used whole blood, obtained in connection with sensitization to the hapten diphenylcyclopropenone (DPC). Receptor source: a woman aged 18-29 years with alopecia areata. Some clones in this sample may be carry-over from other donors' samples.

Ten or more counts support this clonotype. This chain joins TRBV3-1 and TRBJ1-3, with D hard to call. Trimming took 5 bases from V and 0 from J, leaving 11 bases between them. The V gene's germline CDR1 is LGHDT and CDR2 YNNKEL (reference sequence). The CDR3 loop spans 15 amino acids. In nucleotides, the CDR3 is TGTGCCAGCAGCTTACGGATGTTCTCTGGAAACACCATATATTTT. Its translation: CASSLRMFSGNTIYF.

A few counts support this clonotype. The CDR3, as DNA: TGTGCCAGCTCACCACCGTCGGGGAAACACGAGCAGTACTTC. Translating gives CASSPPSGKHEQYF. The rearrangement joins TRBV18 to TRBJ2-7, with D perhaps TRBD2 (5 bases). Germline-derived CDR1 and CDR2 are KGHSH and LQKENI. The CDR3 loop spans 14 amino acids. V gave up 0 bases and J gave up 5 bases, with 11 bases separating them.

In this sample, this clonotype turned up a few times. The chain joins TRBV7-9 to TRBJ2-3; no firm D call. The germline V gene has CDR1 SEHNR and CDR2 FQNEAQ (reference sequence). This CDR3 contains 14 residues. Deletions cut 5 bases from V and 2 bases from J, with 11 bases between. CDR3 residues: CASSLQSFTDTQYF. CDR3 DNA sequence: TGTGCCAGCAGCCTTCAGAGTTTCACAGATACGCAGTATTTT.

The chain combines TRBV10-3 with TRBJ2-6; TRBD1 might be the D (6 bases). The CDR3 extends over 18 amino acids. The V and J ends lost 2 bases and 0 bases respectively, with 14 bases between them. Germline CDR1 ENHRY, CDR2 SYGVKD. CDR3 sequence (DNA): TGTGCCATCAGTGAGAGCGAGACAGGACCCTCTGGGGCCAACGTCCTGACTTTC. This translates into CAISESETGPSGANVLTF.